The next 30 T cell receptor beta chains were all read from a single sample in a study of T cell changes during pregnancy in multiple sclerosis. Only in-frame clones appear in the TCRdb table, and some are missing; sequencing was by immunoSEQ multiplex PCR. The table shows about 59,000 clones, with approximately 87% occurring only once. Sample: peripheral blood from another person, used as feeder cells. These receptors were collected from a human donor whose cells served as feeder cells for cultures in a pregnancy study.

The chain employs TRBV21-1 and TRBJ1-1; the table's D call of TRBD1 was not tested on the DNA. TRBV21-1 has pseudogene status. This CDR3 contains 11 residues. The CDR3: CASSQENEAFF. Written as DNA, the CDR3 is TGTGCCAGCAGTCAGGAAAATGAAGCTTTCTTT.

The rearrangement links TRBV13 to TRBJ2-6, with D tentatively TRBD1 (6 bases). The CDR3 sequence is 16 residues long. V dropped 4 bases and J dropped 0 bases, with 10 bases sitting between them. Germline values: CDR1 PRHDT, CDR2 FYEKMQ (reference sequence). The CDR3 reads CASSSTGTSGANVLTF. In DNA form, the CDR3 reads TGTGCCAGCAGCTCCACAGGGACCTCTGGGGCCAACGTCCTGACTTTC.

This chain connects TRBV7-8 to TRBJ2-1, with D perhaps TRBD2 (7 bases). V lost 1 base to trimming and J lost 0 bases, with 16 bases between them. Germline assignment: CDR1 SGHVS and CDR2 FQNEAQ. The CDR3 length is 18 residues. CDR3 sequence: CASSLVGGGDSSYNEQFF. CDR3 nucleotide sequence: TGTGCCAGCAGCTTAGTGGGCGGGGGCGATAGCTCCTACAATGAGCAGTTCTTC.

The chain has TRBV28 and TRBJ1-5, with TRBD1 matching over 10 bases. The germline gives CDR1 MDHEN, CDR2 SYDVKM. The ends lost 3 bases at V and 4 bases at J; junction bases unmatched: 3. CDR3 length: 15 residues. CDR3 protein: CASSFPGQGNQPQHF. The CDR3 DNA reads TGTGCCAGCAGTTTCCCGGGACAGGGGAATCAGCCCCAGCATTTT.

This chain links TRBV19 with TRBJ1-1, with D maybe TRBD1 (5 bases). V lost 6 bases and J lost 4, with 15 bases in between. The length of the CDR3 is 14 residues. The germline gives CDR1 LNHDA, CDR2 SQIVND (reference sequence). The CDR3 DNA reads TGTGCCAGTAGCGGTACACAGGTAACCACTGAAGCTTTCTTT. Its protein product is CASSGTQVTTEAFF.

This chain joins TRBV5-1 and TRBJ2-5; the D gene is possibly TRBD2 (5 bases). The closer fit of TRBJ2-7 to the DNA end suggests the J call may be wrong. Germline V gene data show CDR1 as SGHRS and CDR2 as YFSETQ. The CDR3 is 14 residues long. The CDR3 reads CASSLGLFSYEQYF. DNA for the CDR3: TGCGCCAGCAGCTTGGGACTATTTTCCTACGAGCAGTACTTC.

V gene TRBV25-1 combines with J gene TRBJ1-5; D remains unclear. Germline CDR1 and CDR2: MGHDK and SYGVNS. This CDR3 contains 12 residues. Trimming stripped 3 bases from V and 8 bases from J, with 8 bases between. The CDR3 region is CASSDGGEPQHF. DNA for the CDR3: TGTGCCAGCAGTGACGGAGGAGAGCCCCAGCATTTT.

The CDR3 nucleotides read TGTGCCACCCGGACTAGCGGGGGCAATGAGCAGTTCTTC. As protein: CATRTSGGNEQFF. The chain recombines TRBV6-5 with TRBJ2-1; 13 positions agree with TRBD2. Germline V gene sequence: CDR1 MNHEY, CDR2 SVGAGI. With 10 bases clipped from V and 6 bases from J, the junction kept 3 bases outside the gene matches. CDR3 size: 13 residues.

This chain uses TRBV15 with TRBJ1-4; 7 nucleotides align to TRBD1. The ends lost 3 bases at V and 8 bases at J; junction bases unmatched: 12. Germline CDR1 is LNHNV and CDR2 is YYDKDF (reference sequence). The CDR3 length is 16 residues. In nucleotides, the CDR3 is TGTGCCACCAGCAGGGGAATGACAGGGAGCGGAGAAAAACTGTTTTTT. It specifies CATSRGMTGSGEKLFF.

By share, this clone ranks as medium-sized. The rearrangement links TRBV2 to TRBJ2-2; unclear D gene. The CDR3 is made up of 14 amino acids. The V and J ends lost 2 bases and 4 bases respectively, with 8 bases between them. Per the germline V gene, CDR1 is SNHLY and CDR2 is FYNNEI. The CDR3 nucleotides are TGTGCCAGCAGTGAACGGCTGGGCACCGGGGAGCTGTTTTTT. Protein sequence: CASSERLGTGELFF.

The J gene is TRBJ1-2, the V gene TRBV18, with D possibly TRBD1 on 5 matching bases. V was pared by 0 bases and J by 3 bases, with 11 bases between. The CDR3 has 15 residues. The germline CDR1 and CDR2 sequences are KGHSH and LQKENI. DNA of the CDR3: TGTGCCAGCTCACCACCCGGAGGGGATCACTATGGCTACACCTTC. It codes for CASSPPGGDHYGYTF.

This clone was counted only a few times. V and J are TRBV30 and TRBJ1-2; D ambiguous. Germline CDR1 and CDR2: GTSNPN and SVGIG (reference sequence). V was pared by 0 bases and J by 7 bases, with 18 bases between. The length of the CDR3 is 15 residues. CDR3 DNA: TGTGCCTGGAGTGTCGGAGGGTCGAACCAATTTGGCTACACCTTC. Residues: CAWSVGGSNQFGYTF. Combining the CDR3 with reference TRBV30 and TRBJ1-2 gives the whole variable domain SQTIHQWPATLVQPVGSPLSLECTVEGTSNPNLYWYRQAAGRGLQLLFYSVGIGQISSEVPQNLSASRPQDRQFILSSKKLLLSDSGFYLCAWSVGGSNQFGYTFGSGTRLTVV.

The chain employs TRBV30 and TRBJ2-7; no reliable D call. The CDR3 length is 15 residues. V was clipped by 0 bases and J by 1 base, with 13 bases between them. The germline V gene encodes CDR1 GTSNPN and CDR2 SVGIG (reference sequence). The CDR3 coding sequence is TGTGCCTGGAGTGTACGGTGGCGCGGATCCTACGAGCAGTACTTC. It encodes CAWSVRWRGSYEQYF.

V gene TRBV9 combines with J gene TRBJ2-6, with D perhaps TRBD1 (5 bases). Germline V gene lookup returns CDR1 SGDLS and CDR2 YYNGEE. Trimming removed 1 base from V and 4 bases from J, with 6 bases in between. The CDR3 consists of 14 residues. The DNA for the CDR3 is TGTGCCAGCAGCGTACAGGGCGGGGCCAACGTCCTGACTTTC. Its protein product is CASSVQGGANVLTF.

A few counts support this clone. This chain's CDR3 is CAWSVTSQLYEQYF. DNA of the CDR3: TGTGCCTGGAGTGTAACTAGCCAACTTTACGAGCAGTACTTC. The chain recombines TRBV30 with TRBJ2-7; a weak D match, TRBD2 (6 bases). Trimming took 0 bases from V and 4 from J, leaving 13 bases between them. This CDR3 comprises 14 residues. Germline loops: CDR1 GTSNPN, CDR2 SVGIG (reference sequence).

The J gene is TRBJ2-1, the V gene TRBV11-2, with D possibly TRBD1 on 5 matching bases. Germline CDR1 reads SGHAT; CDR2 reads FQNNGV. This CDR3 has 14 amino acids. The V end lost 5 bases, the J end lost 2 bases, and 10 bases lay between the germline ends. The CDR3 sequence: CASSVTGAYNEQFF. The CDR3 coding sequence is TGTGCCAGCAGCGTCACAGGTGCCTACAATGAGCAGTTCTTC.

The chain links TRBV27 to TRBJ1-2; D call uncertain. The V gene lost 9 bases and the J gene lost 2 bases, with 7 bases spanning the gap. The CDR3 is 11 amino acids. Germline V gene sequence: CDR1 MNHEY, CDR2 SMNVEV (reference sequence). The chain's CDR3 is CASGINYGYTF. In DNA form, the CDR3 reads TGTGCCAGTGGGATCAACTATGGCTACACCTTC.

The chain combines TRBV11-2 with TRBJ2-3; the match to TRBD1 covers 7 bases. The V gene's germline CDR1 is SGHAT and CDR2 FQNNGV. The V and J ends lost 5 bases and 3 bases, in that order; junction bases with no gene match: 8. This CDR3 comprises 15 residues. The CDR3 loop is CASSQQGPATDTQYF. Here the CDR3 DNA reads TGTGCCAGCAGCCAACAGGGGCCGGCGACAGATACGCAGTATTTT.

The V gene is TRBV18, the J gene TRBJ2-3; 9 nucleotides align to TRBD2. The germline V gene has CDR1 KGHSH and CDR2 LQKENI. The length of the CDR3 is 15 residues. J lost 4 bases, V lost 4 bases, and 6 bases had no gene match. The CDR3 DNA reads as TGTGCCAGCTCACTTCCCGGGACTAGCCCAGATACGCAGTATTTT. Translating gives CASSLPGTSPDTQYF.

The DNA of the CDR3 is TGCGCCAGCAGCTTGGGGGGGAATGAAAAACTGTTTTTT. Translating it yields CASSLGGNEKLFF. This chain links TRBV5-1 with TRBJ1-4; TRBD1 might be the D (5 bases). The germline CDR1 and CDR2 sequences are SGHRS and YFSETQ. The CDR3 is 13 amino acids. With 0 bases removed from V and 5 bases from J, the gap between germline ends came to 5 bases.

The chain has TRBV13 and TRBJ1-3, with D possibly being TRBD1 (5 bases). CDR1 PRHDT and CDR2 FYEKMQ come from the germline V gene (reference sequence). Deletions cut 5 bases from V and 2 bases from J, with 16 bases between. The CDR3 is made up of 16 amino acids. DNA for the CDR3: TGTGCCAGCAGCCCTAGAGGTAGGGGCCCTGGAAACACCATATATTTT. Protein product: CASSPRGRGPGNTIYF. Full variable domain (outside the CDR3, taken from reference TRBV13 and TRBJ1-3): AAGVIQSPRHLIKEKRETATLKCYPIPRHDTVYWYQQGPGQDPQFLISFYEKMQSDKGSIPDRFSAQQFSDYHSELNMSSLELGDSALYFCASSPRGRGPGNTIYFGEGSWLTVV.

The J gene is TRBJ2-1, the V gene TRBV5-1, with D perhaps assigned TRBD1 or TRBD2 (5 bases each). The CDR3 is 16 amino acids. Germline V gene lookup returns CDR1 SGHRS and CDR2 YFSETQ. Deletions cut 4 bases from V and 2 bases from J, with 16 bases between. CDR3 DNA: TGCGCCAGCAGCCCCGGGACCGAGCTGACCTACAATGAGCAGTTCTTC. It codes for CASSPGTELTYNEQFF. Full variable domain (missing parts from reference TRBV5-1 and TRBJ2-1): KAGVTQTPRYLIKTRGQQVTLSCSPISGHRSVSWYQQTPGQGLQFLFEYFSETQRNKGNFPGRFSGRQFSNSRSEMNVSTLELGDSALYLCASSPGTELTYNEQFFGPGTRLTVL.

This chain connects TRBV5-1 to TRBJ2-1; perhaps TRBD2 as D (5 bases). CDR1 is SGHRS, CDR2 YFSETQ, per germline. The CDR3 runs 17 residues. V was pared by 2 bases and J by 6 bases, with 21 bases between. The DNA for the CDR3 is TGCGCCAGCAGCTTATCTCCGAGGGTCACGGGGTCCAATGAGCAGTTCTTC. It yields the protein CASSLSPRVTGSNEQFF.

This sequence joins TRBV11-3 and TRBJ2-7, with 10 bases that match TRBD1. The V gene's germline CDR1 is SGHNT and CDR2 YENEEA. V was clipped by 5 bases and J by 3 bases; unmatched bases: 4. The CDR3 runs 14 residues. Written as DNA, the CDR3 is TGTGCCAGCAGCCGACAGGGGGCTGACTACGAGCAGTACTTC. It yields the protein CASSRQGADYEQYF.

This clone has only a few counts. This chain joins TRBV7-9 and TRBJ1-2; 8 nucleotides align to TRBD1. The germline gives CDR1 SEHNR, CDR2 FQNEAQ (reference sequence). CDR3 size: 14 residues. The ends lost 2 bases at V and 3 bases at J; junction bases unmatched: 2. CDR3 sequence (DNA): TGTGCCAGCAGCTTAACAGGGGGGGACTATGGCTACACCTTC. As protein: CASSLTGGDYGYTF.

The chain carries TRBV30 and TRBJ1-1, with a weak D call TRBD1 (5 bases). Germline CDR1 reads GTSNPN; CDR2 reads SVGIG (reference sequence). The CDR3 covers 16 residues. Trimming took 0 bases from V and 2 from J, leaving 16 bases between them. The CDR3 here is CAWSVSPQGFNTEAFF. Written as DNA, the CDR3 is TGTGCCTGGAGTGTATCACCCCAGGGATTTAACACTGAAGCTTTCTTT.

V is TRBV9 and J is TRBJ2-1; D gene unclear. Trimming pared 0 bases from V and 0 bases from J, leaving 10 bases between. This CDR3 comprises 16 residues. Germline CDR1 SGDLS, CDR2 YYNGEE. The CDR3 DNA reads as TGTGCCAGCAGCGTAGACCCGGTAAGCTCCTACAATGAGCAGTTCTTC. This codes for CASSVDPVSSYNEQFF. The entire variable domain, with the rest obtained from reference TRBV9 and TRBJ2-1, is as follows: DSGVTQTPKHLITATGQRVTLRCSPRSGDLSVYWYQQSLDQGLQFLIQYYNGEERAKGNILERFSAQQFPDLHSELNLSSLELGDSALYFCASSVDPVSSYNEQFFGPGTRLTVL.

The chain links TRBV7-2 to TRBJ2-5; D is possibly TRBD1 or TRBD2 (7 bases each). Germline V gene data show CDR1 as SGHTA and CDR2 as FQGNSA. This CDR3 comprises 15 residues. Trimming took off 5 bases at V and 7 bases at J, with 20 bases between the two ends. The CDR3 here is CASSPGQDGGATQYF. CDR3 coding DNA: TGTGCCAGCAGCCCAGGACAGGATGGGGGGGCGACCCAGTACTTC.

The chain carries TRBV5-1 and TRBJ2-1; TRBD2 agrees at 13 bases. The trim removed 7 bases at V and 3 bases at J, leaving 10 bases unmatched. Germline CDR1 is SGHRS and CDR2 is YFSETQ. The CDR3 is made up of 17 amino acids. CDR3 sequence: CASRYTSGRAGYNEQFF. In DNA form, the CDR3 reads TGCGCCAGCCGTTATACTAGCGGGAGGGCTGGCTACAATGAGCAGTTCTTC.

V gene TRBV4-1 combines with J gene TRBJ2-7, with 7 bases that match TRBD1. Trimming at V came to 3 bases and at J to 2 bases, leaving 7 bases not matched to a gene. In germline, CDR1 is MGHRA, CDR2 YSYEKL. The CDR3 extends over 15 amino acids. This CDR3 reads CASSQTAGTAYEQYF. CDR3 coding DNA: TGCGCCAGCAGCCAGACTGCCGGGACAGCCTACGAGCAGTACTTC.